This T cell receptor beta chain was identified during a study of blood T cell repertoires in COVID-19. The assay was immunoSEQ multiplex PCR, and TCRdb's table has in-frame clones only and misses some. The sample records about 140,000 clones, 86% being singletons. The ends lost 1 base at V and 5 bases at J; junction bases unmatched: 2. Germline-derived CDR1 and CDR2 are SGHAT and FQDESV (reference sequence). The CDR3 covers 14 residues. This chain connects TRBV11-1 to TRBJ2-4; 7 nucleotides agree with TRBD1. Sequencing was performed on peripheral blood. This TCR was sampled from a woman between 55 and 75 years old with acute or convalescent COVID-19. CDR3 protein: CASSLDGTENIQYF. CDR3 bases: TGTGCCAGCAGCTTAGACGGGACAGAAAACATTCAGTACTTC.